Following are 17 T cell receptor beta chains from one sample sequenced in a study of beta chain features in type 1 diabetes. General observations from the study: Among patients with Type 1 diabetes, TCRB CDR3s were moderately but significantly shorter in every one of the four CD4+ subsets.

All of the isolated RNA was reverse transcribed, so expressed TCRB transcripts were sequenced. The method was immunoSEQ multiplex PCR; TCRdb's version includes in-frame clones alone and lacks a portion of them. The table records a few hundred thousand clones, approximately 10% of them present only once. What these receptors recognize is not known. Sequenced sample: naive CD4+ T cells from blood. The receptors come from a man aged 25 to 45 with type 1 diabetes.

The chain couples TRBV28 to TRBJ1-6, with D uncertain. The CDR3 is 12 residues long. In germline, CDR1 is MDHEN, CDR2 SYDVKM. The V gene lost 8 bases and the J gene lost 9 bases, with 11 bases spanning the gap. The CDR3: CASYTRISPLHF. The CDR3 coding sequence is TGTGCCAGCTACACCAGGATTTCACCCCTCCACTTT.

The rearrangement joins TRBV2 to TRBJ2-5, with 9 bases matching TRBD2. CDR1 and CDR2 from the germline V gene are SNHLY and FYNNEI. The CDR3 is 14 amino acids. V was clipped by 8 bases and J by 2 bases; unmatched bases: 6. The DNA for the CDR3 is TGTGCCAGCTGGGGTAGCGGGGGACAAGAGACCCAGTACTTC. This encodes CASWGSGGQETQYF. Drawing the rest from reference TRBV2 and TRBJ2-5, the complete variable domain is EPEVTQTPSHQVTQMGQEVILRCVPISNHLYFYWYRQILGQKVEFLVSFYNNEISEKSEIFDDQFSVERPDGSNFTLKIRSTKLEDSAMYFCASWGSGGQETQYFGPGTRLLVL.

This clone has only a few counts. This chain connects TRBV7-9 to TRBJ2-5, with 13 bases aligning to TRBD2. The CDR3 covers 15 residues. Germline V gene data show CDR1 as SEHNR and CDR2 as FQNEAQ (reference sequence). V trimming: 3 bases; J trimming: 5 bases; junction bases outside the gene matches: 3. CDR3 in amino acids: CASSLGLAGMETQYF. The DNA for the CDR3 is TGTGCCAGCAGCTTGGGACTAGCGGGGATGGAGACCCAGTACTTC.

V and J are TRBV30 and TRBJ1-1; TRBD1 matches at 7 bases. The CDR3 extends over 13 amino acids. In germline, CDR1 is GTSNPN, CDR2 SVGIG (reference sequence). After removal of 5 bases from V and 6 bases from J, the junction contained 9 bases not matched to a gene. In DNA form, the CDR3 reads TGTGCCTGGCATGACAGGGCGTTCGCTGAAGCTTTCTTT. Translation: CAWHDRAFAEAFF.

This clone was detected only a few times. The chain couples TRBV9 to TRBJ2-2, with 10 bases lining up with TRBD1. CDR3 length: 15 amino acids. Germline CDR1 reads SGDLS; CDR2 reads YYNGEE. Trimming at V came to 2 bases and at J to 6 bases, leaving 4 bases not matched to a gene. This chain's CDR3 is CASSVGTGVSGELFF. CDR3 DNA: TGTGCCAGCAGCGTTGGGACAGGGGTGTCCGGGGAGCTGTTTTTT.

The chain has TRBV9 and TRBJ1-5; 11 bases are a match to TRBD1. The CDR3 runs to 14 residues. V lost 2 bases and J lost 6; bases outside the gene matches: 1. CDR1 and CDR2 from the germline V gene are SGDLS and YYNGEE. The CDR3 protein is CASSVGTGGQPQHF. CDR3 coding DNA: TGTGCCAGCAGCGTGGGGACAGGGGGTCAGCCCCAGCATTTT.

The chain links TRBV30 to TRBJ1-5, with 8 bases lining up with TRBD1. V gave up 4 bases and J gave up 2 bases; unmatched junction bases: 7. The CDR3 runs 15 residues. Germline assignment: CDR1 GTSNPN and CDR2 SVGIG (reference sequence). The CDR3 DNA sequence: TGTGCCTGGACCCTACAGGGGGAAGGCAATCAGCCCCAGCATTTT. Translation gives CAWTLQGEGNQPQHF.

This clone was seen a handful of times. Other DNA sequences within the sample encode an identical CDR3. The V call is TRBV30, the J call TRBJ2-5, with D maybe TRBD2 (7 bases). Germline V gene sequence: CDR1 GTSNPN, CDR2 SVGIG (reference sequence). CDR3 size: 14 residues. Trimming pared 0 bases from V and 4 bases from J, leaving 12 bases between. The CDR3 sequence is CAWSVGGGVETQYF. The CDR3 DNA follows: TGTGCCTGGAGTGTGGGAGGGGGGGTAGAGACCCAGTACTTC.

The table lists this clone with a few counts. CDR3 amino acids: CASSPIGYSGNTIYF. CDR3 bases: TGTGCCAGCAGTCCCATCGGGTACTCTGGAAACACCATATATTTT. The chain uses TRBV9 and TRBJ1-3; D is uncertain. CDR1 and CDR2 from the germline V gene are SGDLS and YYNGEE. Trimming stripped 5 bases from V and 0 bases from J, with 12 bases between. The CDR3 has 15 amino acids.

V gene TRBV7-8 combines with J gene TRBJ1-1, with D perhaps matching TRBD1 (6 bases). The CDR3 contains 15 residues. Germline loops: CDR1 SGHVS, CDR2 FQNEAQ. V was pared by 3 bases and J by 1 base, with 12 bases between. CDR3 protein: CASSFQDRRNTEAFF. For the CDR3, the DNA is TGTGCCAGCAGCTTTCAAGACAGGAGGAACACTGAAGCTTTCTTT.

This clone was counted between two and nine times. The chain has TRBV7-9 and TRBJ1-1; D perhaps matches TRBD1 (6 bases). The germline CDR1 and CDR2 sequences are SEHNR and FQNEAQ (reference sequence). V was pared by 5 bases and J by 3 bases, with 10 bases between. The CDR3 consists of 13 residues. The chain's CDR3 is CASSRGGHTEAFF. The CDR3 DNA reads as TGTGCCAGCAGCCGTGGGGGCCACACTGAAGCTTTCTTT.

A few counts support this clone. This sequence joins TRBV7-3 and TRBJ2-1, with 8 bases fitting TRBD2. The germline CDR1 and CDR2 sequences are SGHTA and FQGTGA. The trim removed 5 bases at V and 11 bases at J, leaving 11 bases unmatched. There are 14 residues in the CDR3. CDR3 in amino acids: CASSPTAGAGKQFF. For the CDR3, the DNA is TGTGCCAGCAGCCCGACAGCGGGGGCTGGCAAGCAGTTCTTC.

V usage is TRBV29-1 and J usage is TRBJ2-3, with D possibly TRBD1 on 6 matching bases. V was pared by 5 bases and J by 3 bases, with 18 bases between. Germline values: CDR1 SQVTM, CDR2 ANQGSEA. The CDR3 totals 15 residues. The CDR3 region has the DNA TGCAGCGTTCCGATGACAGGAACGGGGACAGATACGCAGTATTTT. Translation: CSVPMTGTGTDTQYF.

The chain employs TRBV30 and TRBJ2-7, with 8 bases that match TRBD1. V shed 6 bases, J shed 3 bases, and the junction held 4 bases outside the gene matches. The CDR3 has 12 amino acids. Germline V lookup: CDR1 GTSNPN, CDR2 SVGIG (reference sequence). DNA for the CDR3: TGTGCCTGTAGTACAGGGGGCTACGAGCAGTACTTC. Its translation: CACSTGGYEQYF.

The chain combines TRBV6-1 with TRBJ1-6; D is possibly TRBD1 (6 bases). V lost 1 base and J 6 bases, leaving 13 bases between the germline ends. CDR1 is MNHNS and CDR2 is SASEGT in the germline V gene. This CDR3 has 16 residues. The CDR3 is CASSEERQVFNSPLHF. As DNA, the CDR3 is TGTGCCAGCAGTGAAGAGAGACAGGTGTTTAATTCACCCCTCCACTTT.

This clone was seen a handful of times. The genes are TRBV5-4 and TRBJ2-7, with D tentatively TRBD2 (7 bases). Germline V gene lookup returns CDR1 SGHNT and CDR2 YYREEE (reference sequence). The CDR3 covers 15 residues. Trimming shortened V by 5 bases and J by 0 bases, and 15 bases separated the two germline ends. Here the CDR3 DNA reads TGTGCCAGCAGTCCGGGGGGCGGGAGCTCCTACGAGCAGTACTTC. Amino acids: CASSPGGGSSYEQYF.

This clone was observed a handful of times. The V gene is TRBV7-8, the J gene TRBJ2-7, with D uncertain. Trimming took 6 bases from V and 7 from J, leaving 19 bases between them. The CDR3 loop spans 14 amino acids. Germline V gives CDR1 SGHVS, CDR2 FQNEAQ. The CDR3 nucleotides read TGTGCCAGCAGTTTTCTAGATCCGCGGATGGAGCAGTACTTC. Its protein is CASSFLDPRMEQYF. The full variable domain, completed using reference TRBV7-8 and TRBJ2-7, is GAGVSQSPRYKVAKRGQDVALRCDPISGHVSLFWYQQALGQGPEFLTYFQNEAQLDKSGLPSDRFFAERPEGSVSTLKIQRTQQEDSAVYLCASSFLDPRMEQYFGPGTRLTVT.